What follows are 16 T cell receptor beta chains derived from one specimen sequenced in a study of cytomegalovirus exposure and HLA in healthy donors. Researchers ran the PCR with 60 Vbeta and 13 Jbeta primers. Assay: immunoSEQ multiplex PCR; the TCRdb copy retains only in-frame clones and omits some. The sample includes about 190,000 clones, approximately 84% of them seen just once. Sequenced sample: PBMCs. The receptors were sampled from a boy under 18 in good health and CMV-seronegative.

The chain uses TRBV7-2 and TRBJ2-7, with a tentative D call TRBD1 (7 bases). Germline V lookup: CDR1 SGHTA, CDR2 FQGNSA. Trimming shortened V by 5 bases and J by 7 bases, and 18 bases separated the two germline ends. The CDR3 has 14 amino acids. CDR3: CASSPGTAGVEQYF. In nucleotides, the CDR3 is TGTGCCAGCAGCCCAGGGACAGCGGGTGTAGAGCAGTACTTC.

The chain is built from TRBV5-1 and TRBJ2-3; tentatively, D is TRBD1 (6 bases). Germline loops: CDR1 SGHRS, CDR2 YFSETQ. The V end lost 3 bases, the J end lost 4 bases, and 21 bases lay between the germline ends. CDR3 size: 17 residues. CDR3 in amino acids: CASSSRRGHDLPDTQYF. CDR3 in DNA: TGCGCCAGCAGCTCCCGTAGGGGACACGACTTGCCAGATACGCAGTATTTT.

The chain combines TRBV5-5 with TRBJ2-7; 13 positions match TRBD2. The CDR3 is 19 amino acids. The germline V gene encodes CDR1 SGHKS and CDR2 YYEKEE (reference sequence). J was trimmed by 2 bases and V by 1 base; bases with no gene match: 12. The CDR3 loop reads CASSLTPGLAGWDTYEQYF. The CDR3 nucleotides read TGTGCCAGCAGCTTGACCCCGGGACTAGCGGGGTGGGACACCTACGAGCAGTACTTC.

The chain carries TRBV6-1 and TRBJ2-6, with TRBD1 identical over 11 bases. After removal of 7 bases from V and 4 bases from J, the junction contained 3 bases not matched to a gene. Per the germline V gene, CDR1 is MNHNS and CDR2 is SASEGT. This CDR3 is 15 amino acids long. The CDR3 is CASTGQGAGANVLTF. The CDR3 nucleotides read TGTGCCAGCACCGGACAGGGGGCGGGGGCCAACGTCCTGACTTTC.

The rearrangement links TRBV29-1 to TRBJ1-1; 7 nucleotides match TRBD1. CDR1 is SQVTM and CDR2 is ANQGSEA in the germline V gene. The J segment lost 1 base and the V segment lost 7 bases, leaving 15 bases of the junction unmatched. The CDR3 runs 16 residues. The CDR3 DNA reads as TGCAGCGAACTACGGGACAGAGCCTTCAAGAACACTGAAGCTTTCTTT. Translation: CSELRDRAFKNTEAFF. The full variable domain, with the rest looked up from reference TRBV29-1 and TRBJ1-1, is SAVISQKPSRDICQRGTSLTIQCQVDSQVTMMFWYRQQPGQSLTLIATANQGSEATYESGFVIDKFPISRPNLTFSTLTVSNMSPEDSSIYLCSELRDRAFKNTEAFFGQGTRLTVV.

V usage is TRBV27 and J usage is TRBJ2-1; D is possibly TRBD2 (6 bases). Germline V gene sequence: CDR1 MNHEY, CDR2 SMNVEV (reference sequence). Trimming removed 8 bases from V and 5 bases from J, with 10 bases in between. This CDR3 region has 12 residues. CDR3 protein: CASSRGNNEQFF. The CDR3 DNA is TGTGCCAGCTCCCGGGGGAACAATGAGCAGTTCTTC.

The chain carries TRBV15 and TRBJ1-4, with D maybe TRBD1 (6 bases). Trimming stripped 0 bases from V and 8 bases from J, with 13 bases between. Germline CDR1 reads LNHNV; CDR2 reads YYDKDF (reference sequence). The CDR3 loop spans 15 amino acids. CDR3 sequence (DNA): TGTGCCACCAGCAGAGATTTAGGCCAGGGGGAAAAACTGTTTTTT. Amino acids: CATSRDLGQGEKLFF.

This chain joins TRBV5-6 and TRBJ1-5; the match to TRBD1 covers 8 bases. Per the germline V gene, CDR1 is SGHDT and CDR2 is YYEEEE. Unmatched junction bases numbered 5, after V lost 5 bases and J lost 4 bases. CDR3 length: 14 residues. CDR3 sequence: CASRYRGGNQPQHF. CDR3 DNA sequence: TGTGCCAGCAGATACAGGGGGGGTAATCAGCCCCAGCATTTT.

The gene calls are TRBV2 and TRBJ1-3; 8 nucleotides line up with TRBD1. V trimming: 1 base; J trimming: 4 bases; junction bases outside the gene matches: 0. This CDR3 has 14 amino acids. Germline CDR1 and CDR2: SNHLY and FYNNEI. DNA for the CDR3: TGTGCCAGCAGTGAAGGACAGGGGGGAAACACCATATATTTT. It specifies CASSEGQGGNTIYF.

The chain uses TRBV5-6 and TRBJ2-7, with D possibly TRBD2 on 6 matching bases. This CDR3 contains 11 residues. V was trimmed by 3 bases and J by 9 bases, leaving 10 bases between them. CDR1 is SGHDT, CDR2 YYEEEE, per germline. CDR3 sequence: CASSSGLGQYF. The CDR3 region has the DNA TGTGCCAGCAGCTCGGGACTTGGGCAGTACTTC.

Here the CDR3 DNA reads TGTGCCTGGAGTAAAGGGGTTGGGGCCAAAAACATTCAGTACTTC. This gives the protein CAWSKGVGAKNIQYF. This chain uses TRBV30 with TRBJ2-4, with a possible D match to TRBD1 (5 bases). The germline gives CDR1 GTSNPN, CDR2 SVGIG (reference sequence). The CDR3 is made up of 15 amino acids. V was trimmed by 2 bases and J by 1 base, leaving 12 bases between them.

This clone has just a few counts. This chain joins TRBV5-4 and TRBJ1-1; D remains unclear. CDR1 and CDR2 (germline): SGHNT, YYREEE (reference sequence). This CDR3 has 14 amino acids. V was clipped by 4 bases and J by 0 bases, with 10 bases between them. CDR3 DNA: TGTGCCAGCAGCATTACAAGTATGAACACTGAAGCTTTCTTT. Amino acid sequence: CASSITSMNTEAFF.

The chain uses TRBV23-1 and TRBJ2-7; D remains ambiguous. TRBV23-1 is designated an ORF whose function remains uncertain. CDR3 size: 14 residues. The ends were cut back, 3 bases at V and 3 bases at J, with 12 bases in the middle. The CDR3 sequence is CASSHHTGGYEQYF. DNA of the CDR3: TGCGCCAGCAGTCACCATACTGGCGGCTACGAGCAGTACTTC.

The chain is built from TRBV28 and TRBJ2-2, with 11 bases matching TRBD1. The germline V gene encodes CDR1 MDHEN and CDR2 SYDVKM. The CDR3 consists of 17 residues. Trimming took 4 bases from V and 4 from J; bases not matched to a gene: 8. The CDR3 DNA follows: TGTGCCAGCAGTTCGTTGGGACAGGGGGTAACCACCGGGGAGCTGTTTTTT. Amino acids: CASSSLGQGVTTGELFF.

About this clone itself: The junction departs from the called germline gene at one end, perhaps through a read error. CDR3 sequence: CASSHSQALSYNEQFF. Written as DNA, the CDR3 is TGTGCCAGCAGTCACTCTCAGGCCCTCTCTTACAATGAGCAGTTCTTC. The chain is built from TRBV6-5 and TRBJ2-1; D ambiguous. The CDR3 contains 16 residues. Looked up from germline, CDR1 is MNHEY and CDR2 is SVGAGI.

This clone came up once. This rearrangement joins TRBV19 to TRBJ2-3, with 9 bases lining up with TRBD2. Germline values: CDR1 LNHDA, CDR2 SQIVND (reference sequence). J gave up 1 base and V 5 bases, and 10 bases lay outside the gene matches. This CDR3 region has 17 residues. CDR3 protein: CASSVPLGLARTDTQYF. For the CDR3, the DNA is TGTGCCAGTAGTGTCCCTCTTGGACTAGCGCGCACAGATACGCAGTATTTT.